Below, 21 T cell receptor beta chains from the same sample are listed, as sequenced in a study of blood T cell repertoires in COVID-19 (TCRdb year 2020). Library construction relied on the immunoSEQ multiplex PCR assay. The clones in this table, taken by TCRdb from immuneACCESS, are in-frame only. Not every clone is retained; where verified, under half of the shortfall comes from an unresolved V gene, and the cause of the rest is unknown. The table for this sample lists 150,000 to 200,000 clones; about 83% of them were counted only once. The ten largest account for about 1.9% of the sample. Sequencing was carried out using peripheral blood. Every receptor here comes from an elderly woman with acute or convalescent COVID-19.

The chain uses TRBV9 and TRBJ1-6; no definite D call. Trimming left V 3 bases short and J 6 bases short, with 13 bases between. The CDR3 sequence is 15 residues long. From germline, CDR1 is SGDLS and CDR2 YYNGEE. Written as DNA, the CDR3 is TGTGCCAGCAGCGGGACCCAAGCGGGTAATTCACCCCTCCACTTT. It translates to CASSGTQAGNSPLHF.

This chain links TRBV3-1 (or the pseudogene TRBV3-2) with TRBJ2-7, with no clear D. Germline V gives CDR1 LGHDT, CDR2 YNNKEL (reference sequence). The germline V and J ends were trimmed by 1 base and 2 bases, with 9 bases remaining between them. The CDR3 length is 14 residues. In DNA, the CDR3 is TGTGCCAGCAGCCAAGCACAAAAAACCTACGAGCAGTACTTC. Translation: CASSQAQKTYEQYF.

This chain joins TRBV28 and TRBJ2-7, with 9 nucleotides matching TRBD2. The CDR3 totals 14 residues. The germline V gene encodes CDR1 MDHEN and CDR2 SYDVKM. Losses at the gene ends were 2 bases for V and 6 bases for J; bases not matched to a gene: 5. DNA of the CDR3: TGTGCCAGCAGTTTAAGCGGGGGGCCATTCGAGCAGTACTTC. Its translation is CASSLSGGPFEQYF.

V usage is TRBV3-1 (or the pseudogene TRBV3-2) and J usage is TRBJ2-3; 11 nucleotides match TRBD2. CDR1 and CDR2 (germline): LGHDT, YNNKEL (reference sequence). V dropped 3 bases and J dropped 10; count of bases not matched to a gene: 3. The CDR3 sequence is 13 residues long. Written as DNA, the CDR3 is TGTGCCAGCAGCCAGGTACTAGCGGGAGCGCAGTATTTT. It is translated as CASSQVLAGAQYF.

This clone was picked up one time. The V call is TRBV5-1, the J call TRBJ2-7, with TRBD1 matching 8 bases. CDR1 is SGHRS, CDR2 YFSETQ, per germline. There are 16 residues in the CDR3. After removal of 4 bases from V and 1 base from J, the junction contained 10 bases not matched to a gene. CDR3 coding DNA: TGCGCCAGCAGCCCCCTCTCAGGGGGCTATTCCTACGAGCAGTACTTC. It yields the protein CASSPLSGGYSYEQYF.

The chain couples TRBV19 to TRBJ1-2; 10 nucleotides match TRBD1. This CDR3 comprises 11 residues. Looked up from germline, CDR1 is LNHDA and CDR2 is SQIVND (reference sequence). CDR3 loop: CPPGQGYGYTF. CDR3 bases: TGTCCTCCGGGACAGGGGTATGGCTACACCTTC. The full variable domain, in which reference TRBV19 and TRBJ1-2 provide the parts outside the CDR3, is DGGITQSPKYLFRKEGQNVTLSCEQNLNHDAMYWYRQDPGQGLRLIYYSQIVNDFQKGDIAEGYSVSREKKESFPLTVTSAQKNPTAFYLCPPGQGYGYTFGSGTRLTVV.

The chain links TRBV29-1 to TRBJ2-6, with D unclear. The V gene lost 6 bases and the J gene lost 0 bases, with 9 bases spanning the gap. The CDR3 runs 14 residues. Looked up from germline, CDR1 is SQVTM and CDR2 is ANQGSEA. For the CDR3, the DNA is TGCAGCGTGTTAGTAGACTCTGGGGCCAACGTCCTGACTTTC. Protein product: CSVLVDSGANVLTF. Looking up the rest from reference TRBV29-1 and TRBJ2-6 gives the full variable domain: SAVISQKPSRDICQRGTSLTIQCQVDSQVTMMFWYRQQPGQSLTLIATANQGSEATYESGFVIDKFPISRPNLTFSTLTVSNMSPEDSSIYLCSVLVDSGANVLTFGAGSRLTVL.

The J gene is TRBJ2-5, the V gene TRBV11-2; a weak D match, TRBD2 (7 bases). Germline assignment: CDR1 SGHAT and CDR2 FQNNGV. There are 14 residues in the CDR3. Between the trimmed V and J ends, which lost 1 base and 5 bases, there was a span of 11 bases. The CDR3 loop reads CASSLGGGRETQYF. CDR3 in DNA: TGTGCCAGCAGCTTAGGGGGGGGCCGGGAGACCCAGTACTTC.

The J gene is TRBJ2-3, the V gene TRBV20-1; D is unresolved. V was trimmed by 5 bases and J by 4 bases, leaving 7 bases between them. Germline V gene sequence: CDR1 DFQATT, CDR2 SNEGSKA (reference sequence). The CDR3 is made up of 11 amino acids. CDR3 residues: CSASNPDTQYF. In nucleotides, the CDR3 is TGCAGTGCTTCTAACCCAGATACGCAGTATTTT.

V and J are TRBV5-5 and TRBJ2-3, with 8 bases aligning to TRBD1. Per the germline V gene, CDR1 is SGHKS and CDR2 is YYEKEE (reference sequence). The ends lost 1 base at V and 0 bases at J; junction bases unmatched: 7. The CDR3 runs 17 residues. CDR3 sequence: CASSLTSTGDSTDTQYF. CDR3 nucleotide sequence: TGTGCCAGCAGCTTGACGTCGACAGGGGATAGCACAGATACGCAGTATTTT.

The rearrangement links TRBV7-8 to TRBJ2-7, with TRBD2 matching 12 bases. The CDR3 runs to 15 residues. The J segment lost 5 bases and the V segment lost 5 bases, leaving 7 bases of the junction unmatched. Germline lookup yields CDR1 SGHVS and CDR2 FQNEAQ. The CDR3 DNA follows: TGTGCCAGCAGCCCCTGGACTAGCGGGATCCACGAGCAGTACTTC. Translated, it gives CASSPWTSGIHEQYF.

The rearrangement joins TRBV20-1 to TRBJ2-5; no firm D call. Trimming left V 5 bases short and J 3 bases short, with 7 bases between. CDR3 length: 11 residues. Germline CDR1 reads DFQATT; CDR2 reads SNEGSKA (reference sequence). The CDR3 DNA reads TGCAGTGCTTCAGATAAAGAGACCCAGTACTTC. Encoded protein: CSASDKETQYF.

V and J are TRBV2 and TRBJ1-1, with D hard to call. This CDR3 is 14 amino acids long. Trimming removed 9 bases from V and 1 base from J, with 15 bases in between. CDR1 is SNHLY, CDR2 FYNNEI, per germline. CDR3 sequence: CASSPSRSNTEAFF. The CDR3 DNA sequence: TGTGCCAGTAGTCCCTCGAGGTCGAACACTGAAGCTTTCTTT.

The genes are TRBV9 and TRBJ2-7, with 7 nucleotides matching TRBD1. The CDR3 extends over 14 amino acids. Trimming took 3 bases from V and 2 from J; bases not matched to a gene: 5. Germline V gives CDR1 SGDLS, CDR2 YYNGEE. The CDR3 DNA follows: TGTGCCAGCAGCGGGAGACAGGGAGCCTACGAGCAGTACTTC. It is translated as CASSGRQGAYEQYF.

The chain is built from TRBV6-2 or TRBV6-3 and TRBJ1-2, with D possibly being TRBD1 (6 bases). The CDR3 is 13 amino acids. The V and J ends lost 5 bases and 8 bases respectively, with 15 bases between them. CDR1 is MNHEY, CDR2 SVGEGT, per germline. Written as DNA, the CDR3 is TGTGCCAGCAGTCGTCAACAGGGTAACGGCTACACCTTC. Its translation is CASSRQQGNGYTF.

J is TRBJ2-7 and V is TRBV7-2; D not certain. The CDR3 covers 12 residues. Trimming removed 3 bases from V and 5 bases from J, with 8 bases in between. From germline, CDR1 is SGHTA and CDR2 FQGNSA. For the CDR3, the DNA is TGTGCCAGCAGCTTGAGAGATGACGAGCAGTACTTC. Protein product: CASSLRDDEQYF.

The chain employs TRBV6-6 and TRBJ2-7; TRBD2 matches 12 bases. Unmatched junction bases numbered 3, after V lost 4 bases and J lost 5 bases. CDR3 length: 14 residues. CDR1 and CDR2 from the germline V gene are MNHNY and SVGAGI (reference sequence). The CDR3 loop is CASSLTSGGDEQYF. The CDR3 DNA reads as TGTGCCAGCAGTTTGACTAGCGGGGGCGACGAGCAGTACTTC.

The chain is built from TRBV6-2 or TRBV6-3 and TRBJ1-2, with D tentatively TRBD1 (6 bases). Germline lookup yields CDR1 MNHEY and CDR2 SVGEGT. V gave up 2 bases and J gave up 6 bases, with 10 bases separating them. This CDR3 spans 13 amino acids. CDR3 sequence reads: CASSYLRDNGYTF. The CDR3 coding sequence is TGTGCCAGCAGTTACCTCAGGGACAATGGCTACACCTTC.

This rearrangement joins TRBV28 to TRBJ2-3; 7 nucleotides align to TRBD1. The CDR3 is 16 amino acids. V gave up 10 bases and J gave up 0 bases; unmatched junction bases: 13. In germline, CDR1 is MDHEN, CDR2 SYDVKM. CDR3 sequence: CATQNNRGPSTDTQYF. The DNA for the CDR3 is TGTGCCACCCAGAATAACAGGGGCCCTAGCACAGATACGCAGTATTTT.

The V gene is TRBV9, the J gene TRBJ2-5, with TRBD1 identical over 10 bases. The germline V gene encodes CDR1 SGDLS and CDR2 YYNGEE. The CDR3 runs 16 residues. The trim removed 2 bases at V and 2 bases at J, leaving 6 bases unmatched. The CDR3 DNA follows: TGTGCCAGCAGCGTCAGACAGGGGGCGGTTCAAGAGACCCAGTACTTC. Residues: CASSVRQGAVQETQYF.

CDR3: CATSRDLASGANVLTF. As DNA, the CDR3 is TGTGCCACCAGCAGAGATCTAGCCTCTGGGGCCAACGTCCTGACTTTC. V gene TRBV15 combines with J gene TRBJ2-6; perhaps TRBD2 as D (5 bases). Germline V gene sequence: CDR1 LNHNV, CDR2 YYDKDF (reference sequence). Trimming took 0 bases from V and 0 from J, leaving 6 bases between them. The CDR3 is made up of 16 amino acids.